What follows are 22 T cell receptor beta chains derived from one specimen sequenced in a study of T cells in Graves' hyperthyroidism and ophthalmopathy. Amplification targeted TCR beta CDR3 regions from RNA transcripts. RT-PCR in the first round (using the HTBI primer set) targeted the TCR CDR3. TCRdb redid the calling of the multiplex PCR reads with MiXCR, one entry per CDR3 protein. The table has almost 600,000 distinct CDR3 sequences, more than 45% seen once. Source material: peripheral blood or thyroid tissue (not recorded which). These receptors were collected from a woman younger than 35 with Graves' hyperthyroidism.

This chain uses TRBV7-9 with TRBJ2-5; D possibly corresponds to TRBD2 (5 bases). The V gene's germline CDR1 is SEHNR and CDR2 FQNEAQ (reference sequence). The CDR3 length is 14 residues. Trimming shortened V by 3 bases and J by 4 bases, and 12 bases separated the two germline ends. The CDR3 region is CASSFVGEVETQYF. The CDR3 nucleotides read TGTGCCAGCAGCTTTGTGGGAGAGGTAGAGACCCAGTACTTC.

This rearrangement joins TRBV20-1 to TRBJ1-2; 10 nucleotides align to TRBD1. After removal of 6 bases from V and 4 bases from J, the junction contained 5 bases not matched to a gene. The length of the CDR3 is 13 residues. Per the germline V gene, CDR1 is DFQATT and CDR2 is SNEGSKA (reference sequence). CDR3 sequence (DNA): TGCAGTGCCCGGGACAGGGGACGCTATGGCTACACCTTC. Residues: CSARDRGRYGYTF.

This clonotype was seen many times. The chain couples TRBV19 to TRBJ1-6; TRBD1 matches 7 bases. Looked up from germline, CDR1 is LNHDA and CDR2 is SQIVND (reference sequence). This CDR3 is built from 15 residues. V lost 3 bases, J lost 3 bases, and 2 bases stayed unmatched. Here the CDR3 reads CASSMWDSYNSPLHF. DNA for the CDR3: TGTGCCAGTAGTATGTGGGACAGCTATAATTCACCCCTCCACTTT.

The CDR3 bases are TGCGCCAGCAGCTCGAGGGCACTTACAGACACTGAAGCTTTCTTT. It encodes CASSSRALTDTEAFF. The chain has TRBV4-3 and TRBJ1-1; D unclear. Trimming shortened V by 5 bases and J by 3 bases, and 16 bases separated the two germline ends. Germline V gene lookup returns CDR1 LGHNA and CDR2 YSLEER. The CDR3 loop spans 15 amino acids.

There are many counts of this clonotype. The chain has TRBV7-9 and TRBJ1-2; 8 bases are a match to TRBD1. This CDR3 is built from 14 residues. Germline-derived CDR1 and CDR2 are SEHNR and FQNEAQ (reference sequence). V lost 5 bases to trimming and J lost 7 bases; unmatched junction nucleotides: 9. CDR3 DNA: TGTGCCAGCAGCCCCCGTTACAGGGGGACTGGCTACACCTTC. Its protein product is CASSPRYRGTGYTF.

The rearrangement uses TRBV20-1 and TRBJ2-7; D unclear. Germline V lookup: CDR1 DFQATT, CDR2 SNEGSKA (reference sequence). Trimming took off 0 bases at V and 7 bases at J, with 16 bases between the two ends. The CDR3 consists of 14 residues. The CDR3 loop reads CSARDSLSYNEQYF. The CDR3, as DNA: TGCAGTGCTAGAGATTCACTCTCCTACAATGAGCAGTACTTC.

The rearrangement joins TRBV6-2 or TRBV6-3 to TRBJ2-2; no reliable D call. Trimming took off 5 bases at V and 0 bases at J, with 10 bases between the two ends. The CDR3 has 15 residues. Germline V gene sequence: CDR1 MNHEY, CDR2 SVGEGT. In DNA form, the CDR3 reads TGTGCCAGCAGTCCCGATATTACGAACACCGGGGAGCTGTTTTTT. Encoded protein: CASSPDITNTGELFF.

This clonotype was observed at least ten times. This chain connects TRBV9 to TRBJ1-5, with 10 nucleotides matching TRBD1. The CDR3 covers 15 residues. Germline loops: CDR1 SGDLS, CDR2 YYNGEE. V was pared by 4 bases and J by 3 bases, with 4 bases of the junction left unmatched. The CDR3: CASSIGTGDNQPQHF. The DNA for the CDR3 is TGTGCCAGCAGCATCGGGACAGGGGACAATCAGCCCCAGCATTTT.

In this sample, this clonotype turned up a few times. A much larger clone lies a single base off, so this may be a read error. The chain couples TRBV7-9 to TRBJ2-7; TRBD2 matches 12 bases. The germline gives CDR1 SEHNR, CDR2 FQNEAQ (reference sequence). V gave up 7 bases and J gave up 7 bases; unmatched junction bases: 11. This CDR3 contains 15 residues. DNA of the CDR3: TGTGCCAGCAAAAGACTAGCGGGAGTTGTCGATGAGCAGTACTTC. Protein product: CASKRLAGVVDEQYF. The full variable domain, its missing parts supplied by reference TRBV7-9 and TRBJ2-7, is DTGVSQNPRHKITKRGQNVTFRCDPISEHNRLYWYRQTLGQGPEFLTYFQNEAQLEKSRLLSDRFSAERPKGSFSTLEIQRTEQGDSAMYLCASKRLAGVVDEQYFGPGTRLTVT.

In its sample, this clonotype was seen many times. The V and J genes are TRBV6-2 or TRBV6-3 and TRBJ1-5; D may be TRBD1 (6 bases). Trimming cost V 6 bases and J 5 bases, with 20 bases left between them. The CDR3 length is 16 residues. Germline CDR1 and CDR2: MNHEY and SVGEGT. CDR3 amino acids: CASRPGQSGVDQPQHF. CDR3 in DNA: TGTGCCAGCAGGCCCGGACAGTCTGGGGTAGATCAGCCCCAGCATTTT.

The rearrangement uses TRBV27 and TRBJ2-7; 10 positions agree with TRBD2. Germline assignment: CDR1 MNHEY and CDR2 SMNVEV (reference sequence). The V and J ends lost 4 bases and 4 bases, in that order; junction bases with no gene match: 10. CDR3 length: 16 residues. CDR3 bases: TGTGCCAGCAGTTCTAAAACGGGACTAGCGTGGTACGAGCAGTACTTC. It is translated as CASSSKTGLAWYEQYF.

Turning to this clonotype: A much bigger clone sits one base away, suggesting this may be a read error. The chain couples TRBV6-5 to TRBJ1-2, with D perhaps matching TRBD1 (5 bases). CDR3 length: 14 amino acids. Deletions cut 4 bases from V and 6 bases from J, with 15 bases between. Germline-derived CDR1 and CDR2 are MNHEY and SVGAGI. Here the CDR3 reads CASSLGGTIHGYTF. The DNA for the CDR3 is TGTGCCAGCAGTTTAGGTGGGACCATCCATGGCTACACCTTC.

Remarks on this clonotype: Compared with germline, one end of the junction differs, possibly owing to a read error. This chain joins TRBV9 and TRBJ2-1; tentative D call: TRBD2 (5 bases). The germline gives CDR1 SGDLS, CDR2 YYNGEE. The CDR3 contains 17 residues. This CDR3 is CASSVERRTDSYDEQFF. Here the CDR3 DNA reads TGTGCCAGCAGCGTAGAGCGCCGGACTGACTCCTACGATGAGCAGTTCTTC.

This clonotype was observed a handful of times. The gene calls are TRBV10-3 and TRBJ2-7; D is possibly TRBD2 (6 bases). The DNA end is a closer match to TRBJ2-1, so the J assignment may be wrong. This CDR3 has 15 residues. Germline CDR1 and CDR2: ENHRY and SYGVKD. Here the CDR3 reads CAISEASRGYNEQFF. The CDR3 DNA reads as TGTGCCATCAGTGAGGCTAGTCGGGGGTACAATGAGCAGTTCTTC.

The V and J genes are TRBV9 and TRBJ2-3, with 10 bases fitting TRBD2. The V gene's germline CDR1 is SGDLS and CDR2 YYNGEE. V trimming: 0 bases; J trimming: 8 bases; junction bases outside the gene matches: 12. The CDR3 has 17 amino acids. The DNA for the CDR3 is TGTGCCAGCAGCGTAGGCCCAGCGGGAGGGCCCTCGGGTACGCAGTATTTT. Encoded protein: CASSVGPAGGPSGTQYF. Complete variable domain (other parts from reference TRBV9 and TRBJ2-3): DSGVTQTPKHLITATGQRVTLRCSPRSGDLSVYWYQQSLDQGLQFLIQYYNGEERAKGNILERFSAQQFPDLHSELNLSSLELGDSALYFCASSVGPAGGPSGTQYFGPGTRLTVL.

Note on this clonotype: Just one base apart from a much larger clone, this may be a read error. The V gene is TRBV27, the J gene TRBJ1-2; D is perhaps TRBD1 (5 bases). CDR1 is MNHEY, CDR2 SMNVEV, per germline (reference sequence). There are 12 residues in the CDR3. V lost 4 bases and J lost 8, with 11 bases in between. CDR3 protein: CASSSGSQGYTF. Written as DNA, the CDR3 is TGTGCCAGCAGTTCAGGGAGTCAGGGCTACACCTTC.

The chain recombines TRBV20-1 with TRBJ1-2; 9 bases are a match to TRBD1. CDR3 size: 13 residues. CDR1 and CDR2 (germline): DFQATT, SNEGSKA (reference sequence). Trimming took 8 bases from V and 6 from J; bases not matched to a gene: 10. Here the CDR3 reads CSYSGQGNNGYTF. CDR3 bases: TGCAGTTACTCGGGACAGGGAAACAATGGCTACACCTTC.

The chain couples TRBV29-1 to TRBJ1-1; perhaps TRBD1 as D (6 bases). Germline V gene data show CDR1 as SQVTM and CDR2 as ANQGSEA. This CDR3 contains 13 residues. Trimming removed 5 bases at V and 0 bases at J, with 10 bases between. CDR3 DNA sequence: TGCAGCGTTTCTGGGACATTGAACACTGAAGCTTTCTTT. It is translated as CSVSGTLNTEAFF. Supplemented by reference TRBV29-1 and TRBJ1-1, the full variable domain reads SAVISQKPSRDICQRGTSLTIQCQVDSQVTMMFWYRQQPGQSLTLIATANQGSEATYESGFVIDKFPISRPNLTFSTLTVSNMSPEDSSIYLCSVSGTLNTEAFFGQGTRLTVV.

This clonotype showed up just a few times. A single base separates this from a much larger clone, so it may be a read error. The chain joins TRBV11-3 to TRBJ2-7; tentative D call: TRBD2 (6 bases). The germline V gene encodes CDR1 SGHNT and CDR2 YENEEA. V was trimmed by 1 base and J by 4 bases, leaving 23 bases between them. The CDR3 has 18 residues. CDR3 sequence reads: CASSLGWGRVPLAYEQYF. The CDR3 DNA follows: TGTGCCAGCAGCTTAGGTTGGGGCCGGGTACCCCTAGCGTACGAGCAGTACTTC.

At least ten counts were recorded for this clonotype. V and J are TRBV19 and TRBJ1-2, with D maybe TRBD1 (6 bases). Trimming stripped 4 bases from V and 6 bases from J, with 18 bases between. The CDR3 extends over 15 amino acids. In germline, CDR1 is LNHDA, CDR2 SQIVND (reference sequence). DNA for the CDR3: TGTGCCAGTAGTACGCAACGGGACAAAAATAATGGCTACACCTTC. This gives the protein CASSTQRDKNNGYTF.

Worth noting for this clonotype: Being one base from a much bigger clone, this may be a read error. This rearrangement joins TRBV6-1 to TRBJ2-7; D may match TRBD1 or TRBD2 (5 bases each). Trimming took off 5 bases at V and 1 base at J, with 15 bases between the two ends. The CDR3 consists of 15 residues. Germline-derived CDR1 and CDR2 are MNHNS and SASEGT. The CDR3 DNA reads TGTGCCAGCAGTCATACCCCGGGACGGTCCTACGAGCAGTACTTC. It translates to CASSHTPGRSYEQYF.

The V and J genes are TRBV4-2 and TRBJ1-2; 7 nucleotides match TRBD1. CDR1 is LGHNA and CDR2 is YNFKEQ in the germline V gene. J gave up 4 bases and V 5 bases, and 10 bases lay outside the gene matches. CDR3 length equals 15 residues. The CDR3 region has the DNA TGTGCCAGCAGCGCACAGGGGAGTCGCCTCTATGGCTACACCTTC. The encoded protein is CASSAQGSRLYGYTF.